This passage covers 12 T cell receptor beta chains from one sample sequenced in a study of molecular identifiers for immune sequencing clone quantification. TCRdb itself ran the PCR reads through MiXCR, one entry per CDR3 protein. Found here are roughly 320,000 distinct CDR3 sequences, 24% of them singletons; the top ten hold approximately 0.74%. Sequencing input: naive CD8+ T cells from blood, with Jurkat cell RNA spiked in. The subset is: FACS-sorted CD8+CD4-CCR7+CD45RA+ naive T cells. Source of these receptors: a human donor in good health. Some libraries in this study had Jurkat cell RNA spiked in.

In this sample, this clonotype turned up a few times. V and J are TRBV19 and TRBJ2-5; no clear D. The CDR3 contains 14 residues. Germline CDR1 and CDR2: LNHDA and SQIVND (reference sequence). V dropped 1 base and J dropped 7 bases, with 13 bases sitting between them. In DNA, the CDR3 is TGTGCCAGTAGTATAGCGAGCCCACTGGGGACCCAGTACTTC. Encoded protein: CASSIASPLGTQYF.

The chain's CDR3 is CASSDIEGVGETQYF. The CDR3 nucleotides read TGCGCCAGCAGCGACATCGAGGGGGTCGGGGAGACCCAGTACTTC. The chain recombines TRBV5-1 with TRBJ2-5; D is perhaps TRBD1 (6 bases). The ends were cut back, 4 bases at V and 5 bases at J, with 18 bases in the middle. This CDR3 is built from 15 residues. Germline V lookup: CDR1 SGHRS, CDR2 YFSETQ.

The rearrangement links TRBV12-3 or TRBV12-4 to TRBJ2-3; the D gene is possibly TRBD2 (5 bases). The CDR3 length is 16 residues. V lost 2 bases, J lost 0 bases, and 12 bases lay in between. In DNA, the CDR3 is TGTGCCAGCAGTTTATCCCCGGGGTCTAGCACAGATACGCAGTATTTT. Its translation is CASSLSPGSSTDTQYF.

This clonotype showed up many times. V gene TRBV24-1 combines with J gene TRBJ2-3; D perhaps matches TRBD2 (5 bases). The CDR3 totals 13 residues. Trimming left V 5 bases short and J 3 bases short, with 8 bases between. The germline V gene encodes CDR1 KGHDR and CDR2 SFDVKD. The CDR3 sequence: CATSAGETDTQYF. In nucleotides, the CDR3 is TGTGCCACCAGTGCTGGGGAGACAGATACGCAGTATTTT.

There are a few counts of this clonotype. V is TRBV30 and J is TRBJ2-7; D unclear. CDR3 length equals 14 residues. V was clipped by 2 bases and J by 6 bases, with 17 bases between them. CDR1 and CDR2 from the germline V gene are GTSNPN and SVGIG (reference sequence). In DNA, the CDR3 is TGTGCCTGGAGTCTTACCACCCTATCGGCCGAGCAGTACTTC. Protein product: CAWSLTTLSAEQYF.

This clonotype was detected only a few times. The chain carries TRBV30 and TRBJ1-1; a possible D gene is TRBD1 (6 bases). The CDR3 contains 13 residues. Germline lookup yields CDR1 GTSNPN and CDR2 SVGIG (reference sequence). V was clipped by 4 bases and J by 0 bases, with 9 bases between them. The CDR3 nucleotides read TGTGCCTGGAACACAGGGTTGAACACTGAAGCTTTCTTT. Translation: CAWNTGLNTEAFF.

Notes on this clonotype: Just one base apart from a much larger clone, this may be a read error. The chain combines TRBV30 with TRBJ2-7; D call uncertain. CDR1 is GTSNPN, CDR2 SVGIG, per germline (reference sequence). V was pared by 0 bases and J by 3 bases, with 15 bases between. CDR3 size: 15 residues. The CDR3 region has the DNA TGTGCCTGGAGTGTACGAGTAGAGGTACGCTACGAGCAGTACTTC. As protein: CAWSVRVEVRYEQYF.

This clonotype was detected ten times or more. The chain carries TRBV20-1 and TRBJ2-7, with unresolved D. This CDR3 comprises 13 residues. V gave up 0 bases and J gave up 5 bases, with 11 bases separating them. Germline CDR1 and CDR2: DFQATT and SNEGSKA (reference sequence). The CDR3 reads CSARDASVDEQYF. CDR3 in DNA: TGCAGTGCTAGAGATGCGAGCGTCGACGAGCAGTACTTC.

This clonotype has just a few counts. This chain connects TRBV13 to TRBJ1-1; weak D call: TRBD1 (5 bases). There are 13 residues in the CDR3. Germline CDR1 and CDR2: PRHDT and FYEKMQ (reference sequence). The germline V and J ends were trimmed by 1 base and 11 bases, with 14 bases remaining between them. CDR3 sequence (DNA): TGTGCCAGCAGCTTAGTCAGGGTCCCCGGGGCTTTCTTT. It codes for CASSLVRVPGAFF.

This clonotype was observed at least ten times. DNA for the CDR3: TGTGCCAGCAGTCCCGGTTTCTCCTACGAGCAGTACTTC. It translates to CASSPGFSYEQYF. The chain links TRBV28 to TRBJ2-7; D uncertain. Between the trimmed V and J ends, which lost 5 bases and 0 bases, there was a span of 8 bases. From germline, CDR1 is MDHEN and CDR2 SYDVKM. The CDR3 is made up of 13 amino acids.

This clonotype showed up many times. The gene calls are TRBV7-9 and TRBJ2-1; D might be TRBD1 (5 bases). The CDR3 runs to 15 residues. The V and J ends lost 0 bases and 2 bases respectively, with 8 bases between them. Germline CDR1 is SEHNR and CDR2 is FQNEAQ (reference sequence). The CDR3 here is CASSLAPGPYNEQFF. The CDR3, as DNA: TGTGCCAGCAGCTTAGCACCAGGGCCCTACAATGAGCAGTTCTTC.

J is TRBJ2-3 and V is TRBV11-2; 7 bases align to TRBD1. With 3 bases clipped from V and 0 bases from J, the junction kept 9 bases outside the gene matches. Germline V gene sequence: CDR1 SGHAT, CDR2 FQNNGV. This CDR3 has 17 residues. The CDR3, as DNA: TGTGCCAGCAGCTTTCGGACAGGTCATCCTAGCACAGATACGCAGTATTTT. Translated: CASSFRTGHPSTDTQYF.